This is a list of T cell receptor beta chains from one sample in a study of blood T cell repertoires in COVID-19. Clones were read by immunoSEQ multiplex PCR, and TCRdb kept only the in-frame ones, dropping some. Of about 260,000 clones in the sample, 85% to 90% were seen once. Sequenced sample: PBMCs or T cells enriched from blood (not recorded which). The receptors derive from a man aged 50 to 60 who had been exposed to COVID-19. Each CDR3 is given with its conserved first and last residue. D genes are given only for firm matches. Clone size is stated in some rows and not others, as once, few, many or a class when expanded.

V gene,D gene,clone size,J gene,CDR3 protein,CDR3 DNA
TRBV9,-,-,TRBJ2-2,CASSVGLVNTGELFF,TGTGCCAGCAGCGTAGGACTAGTAAACACCGGGGAGCTGTTTTTT
TRBV28,-,-,TRBJ1-2,CASSAPGWTTFNYGYTF,TGTGCCAGCAGCGCACCCGGATGGACAACCTTTAACTATGGCTACACCTTC
TRBV7-9,-,-,TRBJ2-5,CASSLAEYQETQYF,TGTGCCAGCAGCTTAGCGGAGTACCAAGAGACCCAGTACTTC
TRBV6-5,-,-,TRBJ2-5,CASFGEFGAQYF,TGTGCCAGCTTCGGGGAGTTCGGGGCCCAGTACTTC
TRBV5-1,-,-,TRBJ1-5,CASSLVGGDQPQHF,TGCGCCAGCAGCTTGGTGGGGGGAGATCAGCCCCAGCATTTT
TRBV6-5,-,-,TRBJ2-3,CASRRGGHHTDTQYF,TGTGCCAGCAGGAGAGGGGGACATCACACAGATACGCAGTATTTT
TRBV5-1,-,-,TRBJ2-7,CASSLNYGSHGSSYEQYF,TGCGCCAGCAGCTTAAATTATGGTTCCCACGGGAGCTCCTACGAGCAGTACTTC
TRBV3-1/TRBV3-2,-,-,TRBJ1-3,CASSLTGFSGNTIYF,TGTGCCAGCAGCCTAACAGGGTTCTCTGGAAACACCATATATTTT
TRBV5-1,-,-,TRBJ2-7,CASSLGQKKDEQYF,TGCGCCAGCAGCTTGGGACAGAAAAAGGACGAGCAGTACTTC
TRBV11-2,TRBD1,-,TRBJ1-6,CASSSDRVDSPLHF,TGTGCCAGCAGCTCCGACAGGGTTGATTCACCCCTCCACTTT
TRBV2,-,-,TRBJ2-3,CASSDSSSTDTQYF,TGTGCCAGCAGTGACTCCTCTAGCACAGATACGCAGTATTTT
TRBV5-5,TRBD1,-,TRBJ1-3,CASSGDSASSGNTIYF,TGTGCCAGCAGCGGGGACAGTGCCTCCTCTGGAAACACCATATATTTT
TRBV19,-,-,TRBJ1-6,CASSIRPGTLYNSPLHF,TGTGCCAGTAGTATCCGGCCCGGGACACTCTATAATTCACCCCTCCACTTT
TRBV7-2,-,-,TRBJ1-1,CASSFYWGRENTEAFF,TGTGCCAGCAGCTTTTATTGGGGCCGTGAGAACACTGAAGCTTTCTTT
TRBV18,TRBD1,-,TRBJ1-2,CASSPGQGLGGYTF,TGTGCCAGCTCACCCGGACAGGGGCTCGGAGGCTACACCTTC
TRBV5-5,TRBD1,-,TRBJ1-2,CASSSQQGADGYTF,TGTGCCAGCAGCTCACAACAGGGGGCCGATGGCTACACCTTC
TRBV29-1,-,-,TRBJ1-2,CSSKEGQGYTF,TGCAGTTCAAAGGAGGGTCAGGGCTACACCTTC
TRBV5-1,TRBD2,-,TRBJ2-3,CASSPRPGLAGADTQYF,TGCGCCAGCAGCCCGAGACCTGGACTAGCGGGAGCAGATACGCAGTATTTT
TRBV5-4,-,-,TRBJ2-5,CASSSSGFQETQYF,TGTGCCAGCAGCTCGTCAGGCTTCCAAGAGACCCAGTACTTC
TRBV7-2,-,-,TRBJ1-2,CASSLERAGYTF,TGTGCCAGCAGCTTAGAGAGGGCCGGCTACACCTTC
TRBV18,TRBD1,-,TRBJ1-3,CASSPGTEAGNTIYF,TGTGCCAGCTCACCAGGGACAGAAGCTGGAAACACCATATATTTT
TRBV7-2,TRBD1,-,TRBJ1-1,CASSLDSRTGGSEAFF,TGTGCCAGCAGCTTAGATTCAAGGACAGGGGGCAGTGAAGCTTTCTTT
TRBV14,-,-,TRBJ1-2,CASSQAGGPGGYTF,TGTGCCAGCAGCCAAGCGGGAGGGCCGGGTGGCTACACCTTC
TRBV7-7,-,-,TRBJ2-7,CASSLAAGQSYEQYF,TGTGCTAGCAGCTTAGCCGCCGGACAGTCCTACGAGCAGTACTTC
TRBV18,-,-,TRBJ1-2,CASSLGGDYGYTF,TGTGCCAGCTCCCTCGGAGGGGACTATGGCTACACCTTC
TRBV5-1,-,once,TRBJ1-1,CASSEAHRTEAFF,TGCGCCAGCAGCGAAGCCCACCGAACTGAAGCTTTCTTT
TRBV5-6,-,-,TRBJ2-2,CASSLAANTGELFF,TGTGCCAGCAGCTTGGCTGCGAACACCGGGGAGCTGTTTTTT
TRBV19,-,-,TRBJ1-6,CASGDTLNSPLHF,TGTGCCAGTGGGGACACTCTTAATTCACCCCTCCACTTT
TRBV5-1,-,-,TRBJ2-1,CASSFTGNTASYNEQFF,TGCGCCAGCAGCTTCACAGGGAATACAGCGTCCTACAATGAGCAGTTCTTC
TRBV28,TRBD2,once,TRBJ2-1,CASSLAGASNEQFF,TGTGCCAGCAGCCTAGCGGGAGCCTCCAATGAGCAGTTCTTC
TRBV7-3,TRBD1,-,TRBJ2-2,CASSFDRGVGTGELFF,TGTGCCAGCAGCTTCGACAGGGGTGTAGGCACCGGGGAGCTGTTTTTT
TRBV28,TRBD2,once,TRBJ2-5,CASSLARTSGRFWETQYF,TGTGCCAGCAGTCTCGCCCGGACTAGCGGGAGATTTTGGGAGACCCAGTACTTC
TRBV10-2,TRBD2,-,TRBJ2-3,CASRGGWLAGDEDGTDTQYF,TGCGCCAGCAGGGGCGGGTGGTTAGCGGGAGATGAGGACGGCACAGATACGCAGTATTTT
TRBV5-6,-,-,TRBJ1-1,CASSLVGSMNTEAFF,TGTGCCAGCAGCTTGGTGGGCAGCATGAACACTGAAGCTTTCTTT
TRBV27,-,-,TRBJ2-7,CASSLQAGPYEQYF,TGTGCCAGCAGTTTACAGGCAGGGCCATACGAGCAGTACTTC
TRBV9,-,-,TRBJ1-1,CASSDGESGTEAFF,TGTGCCAGCAGCGACGGGGAAAGCGGCACTGAAGCTTTCTTT
TRBV7-9,-,-,TRBJ2-1,CAPCTEWGHLRSSYNEQFF,TGTGCCCCATGCACTGAATGGGGGCACCTAAGGAGCTCCTACAATGAGCAGTTCTTC
TRBV5-4,-,-,TRBJ2-6,CAQAGDSGANVLTF,TGTGCGCAGGCAGGGGACTCTGGGGCCAACGTCCTGACTTTC
TRBV27,-,once,TRBJ1-2,CASSLFASRSNYGYTF,TGTGCCAGCAGTTTATTCGCATCCCGGTCAAACTATGGCTACACCTTC
TRBV11-2,TRBD1,-,TRBJ1-2,CASSPRDRGDYGYTF,TGTGCCAGCAGCCCTCGGGACAGGGGGGACTATGGCTACACCTTC
TRBV13,-,-,TRBJ1-5,CASSFRGNQPQHF,TGTGCCAGCAGCTTCAGGGGCAATCAGCCCCAGCATTTT
TRBV28,-,-,TRBJ1-1,CASSLFRQGEAFF,TGTGCCAGCAGTTTATTCCGGCAGGGGGAAGCTTTCTTT
TRBV5-4,-,-,TRBJ2-3,CASSPQASTDTQYF,TGTGCCAGCAGCCCGCAGGCTAGCACAGATACGCAGTATTTT
TRBV28,-,-,TRBJ1-4,CASSAPRGAWEKLFF,TGTGCCAGCAGTGCTCCCCGGGGGGCGTGGGAAAAACTGTTTTTT
TRBV2,-,-,TRBJ1-5,CACYRDSNQPQHF,TGTGCCTGTTACAGGGATAGCAATCAGCCCCAGCATTTT
TRBV18,TRBD1,-,TRBJ1-2,CASSRDLTGVGGYTF,TGTGCCAGCTCTCGAGACTTGACAGGGGTTGGGGGCTACACCTTC
TRBV7-9,TRBD1,-,TRBJ2-2,CASSRTGLGGELFF,TGTGCCAGCAGCCGGACAGGCCTGGGCGGGGAGCTGTTTTTT
TRBV29-1,-,-,TRBJ1-1,CSVGQSKRNTEAFF,TGCAGCGTTGGACAGAGCAAAAGGAACACTGAAGCTTTCTTT
TRBV4-2,-,-,TRBJ1-1,CASSRRQLNTEAFF,TGTGCCAGCAGCAGGAGACAGTTGAACACTGAAGCTTTCTTT
TRBV28,TRBD1,-,TRBJ1-6,CASSLYGTGINSPLHF,TGTGCCAGCAGTTTATACGGGACAGGGATTAATTCACCCCTCCACTTT
TRBV6-1,TRBD2,-,TRBJ2-3,CASSEQAGATTDTQYF,TGTGCCAGCAGTGAACAGGCGGGAGCTACCACAGATACGCAGTATTTT
TRBV7-9,TRBD1,-,TRBJ2-7,CASSAGDRGNYEQYF,TGTGCCAGCAGCGCCGGGGACAGGGGAAACTACGAGCAGTACTTC
TRBV21-1,-,-,TRBJ1-3,CASSKARHSGNTIYF,TGTGCCAGCAGCAAAGCGCGGCACTCTGGAAACACCATATATTTT
TRBV5-1,-,-,TRBJ1-2,CASSLGGTGPSIYGYTF,TGCGCCAGCAGCTTGGGGGGAACAGGGCCCTCTATTTATGGCTACACCTTC
TRBV10-3,TRBD1,-,TRBJ1-4,CAISGGRGDEKLFF,TGTGCCATCAGTGGGGGCAGGGGGGATGAAAAACTGTTTTTT
TRBV5-6,-,-,TRBJ1-2,CASSLRQVPYGYTF,TGTGCCAGCAGCTTGAGGCAGGTACCCTATGGCTACACCTTC
TRBV29-1,-,-,TRBJ1-5,CSVEEGDNQPQHF,TGCAGCGTTGAAGAAGGGGACAATCAGCCCCAGCATTTT
TRBV7-3,TRBD1,-,TRBJ1-1,CASSSRQGWF,TGTGCCAGCAGCTCACGACAGGGATGGTTT
TRBV5-1,-,-,TRBJ1-4,CASSLGTQGMGEKLFF,TGCGCCAGCAGCTTGGGGACCCAGGGGATGGGTGAAAAACTGTTTTTT
TRBV5-6,-,once,TRBJ1-1,CASSTGRGNTEAFF,TGTGCCAGCAGCACTGGACGGGGGAACACTGAAGCTTTCTTT